The text below deals with one T cell receptor beta chain. These data come from a study of blood T cell repertoires in COVID-19. On the study more broadly: Samples of COVID-19 (acute and convalescent) were obtained from the United States, Italy and Spain. From T cells, B-cell-depleted T cells, or PBMCs came the material, which was cDNA or gDNA.

V was clipped by 6 bases and J by 6 bases, with 12 bases between them. Germline CDR1 and CDR2: MNHEY and SVGAGI. This CDR3 comprises 13 residues. As handled by the study authors: Amplification from reference gene primers served as the basis for estimated nucleated cell counts. Profiled with immunoSEQ multiplex PCR; TCRdb holds only in-frame clones, not every one. From that table come the V and J calls and clone size; the DNA was used to work out D and trimming. The sample shows 200,000 to 300,000 clones, around nine tenths of them seen only once. Sequencing input: peripheral blood. This sequence originates from a woman in her sixties or seventies with active or convalescent COVID-19. The chain recombines TRBV6-5 with TRBJ1-5; tentative D call: TRBD1 (5 bases). The CDR3 sequence: CASSKITGQPQHF. The CDR3 DNA follows: TGTGCCAGCAGCAAGATAACAGGTCAGCCCCAGCATTTT.